This TCR beta chain originates from a study of cytomegalovirus exposure and HLA in healthy donors. Overall study findings and caveats: In a later analysis, TCR beta V- and J-gene trimming showed a link to a missense DCLRE1C variant. The authors enumerated some 160 TCR beta chains as linked to cytomegalovirus. A likely sequencing artifact accounted for one observed cluster of highly shared sequence variants. High specificity and sensitivity for cytomegalovirus status were reported for the classifier.

The PCR had 60 Vbeta and 13 Jbeta primers. TCRdb's copy holds only in-frame clones and misses some; the assay was immunoSEQ multiplex PCR. The table records roughly 180,000 clones, 84% of them present only once. This clone appeared a few times. Its cognate antigen is unknown. The TCR comes from a man aged 25 to 45 in good health and CMV-seronegative. The sequencing input was PBMCs.

The CDR3 protein is CASTPPGTGSYEQYF. The CDR3 nucleotides are TGCGCCAGCACCCCCCCCGGGACAGGTTCCTACGAGCAGTACTTC. The chain employs TRBV10-2 and TRBJ2-7, with TRBD1 identical over 8 bases. Germline CDR1 WSHSY, CDR2 SAAADI. CDR3 length: 15 residues. The V and J ends lost 7 bases and 1 base, in that order; junction bases with no gene match: 9.